This TCR beta chain emerged from a study of identical twins. Study-wide findings and caveats: Beta out-of-frame sequences displayed a weaker excess of sharing between twins.

TCRdb itself ran the 5' RACE reads through MiXCR, one entry per CDR3 protein. Of around 490,000 distinct CDR3 sequences listed, around 24% are singletons. Note on this clonotype: Its antigen is not identified.

The donors were all healthy and Caucasian. Losses at the gene ends were 4 bases for V and 0 bases for J; bases not matched to a gene: 6. Germline CDR1 is SGHRS and CDR2 is YFSETQ. This CDR3 region has 15 residues. These same records also appear under a second study, on yellow fever vaccine responses in identical twins.

This receptor was taken from a woman aged 18-29 years in good health. The chain employs TRBV5-1 and TRBJ1-1, with 7 bases matching TRBD1. The sequenced sample was CD4+ T cells sorted from blood. The CDR3 is CASSVTQGMNTEAFF. CDR3 DNA sequence: TGCGCCAGCAGCGTAACACAGGGGATGAACACTGAAGCTTTCTTT. The entire variable domain, with the rest obtained from reference TRBV5-1 and TRBJ1-1, is as follows: KAGVTQTPRYLIKTRGQQVTLSCSPISGHRSVSWYQQTPGQGLQFLFEYFSETQRNKGNFPGRFSGRQFSNSRSEMNVSTLELGDSALYLCASSVTQGMNTEAFFGQGTRLTVV.